This T cell receptor beta chain was captured by sequencing in a study of T cell repertoires in cytomegalovirus infection. Across the whole study: Public TCR beta signatures marked donors with CMV infection and the matching HLA.

Study-wide results and caveats: Clonotypes of TCR beta that were HLA-C-restricted and CMV-specific dominated the ex vivo response.

With respect to this clonotype: Its antigen is undetermined.

Each CDR3 protein gets one entry after TCRdb re-called the reads with MiXCR. The data show around 900,000 distinct CDR3 sequences, with approximately 33% seen just once and about an eighth held by the top ten. The CDR3 has 16 residues. The V end was cut by 0 bases, the J end by 0 bases, with 10 bases between. CDR1 SGHDT and CDR2 YYEEEE come from the germline V gene. The V and J genes are TRBV5-6 and TRBJ1-3; D gene uncertain. Sample: cultured CD8+ T cells from PBMCs, taken from culture after CMV antigen stimulation. This clonotype was obtained from a human donor in good health (CMV status not recorded). Some clones in this sample may be carry-over from other donors' samples. As DNA, the CDR3 is TGTGCCAGCAGCTTGGTTACGGGTGTCTCTGGAAACACCATATATTTT. Its protein product is CASSLVTGVSGNTIYF.